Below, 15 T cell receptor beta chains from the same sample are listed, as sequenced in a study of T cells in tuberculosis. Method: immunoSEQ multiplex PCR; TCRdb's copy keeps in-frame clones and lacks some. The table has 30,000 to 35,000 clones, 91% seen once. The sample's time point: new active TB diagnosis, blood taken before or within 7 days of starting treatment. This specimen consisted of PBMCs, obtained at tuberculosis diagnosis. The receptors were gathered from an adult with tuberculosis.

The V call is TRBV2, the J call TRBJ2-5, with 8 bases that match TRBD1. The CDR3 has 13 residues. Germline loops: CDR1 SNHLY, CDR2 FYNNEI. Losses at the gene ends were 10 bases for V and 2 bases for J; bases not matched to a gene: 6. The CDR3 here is CATRTGLQETQYF. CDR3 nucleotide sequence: TGTGCCACCAGGACAGGGTTACAAGAGACCCAGTACTTC.

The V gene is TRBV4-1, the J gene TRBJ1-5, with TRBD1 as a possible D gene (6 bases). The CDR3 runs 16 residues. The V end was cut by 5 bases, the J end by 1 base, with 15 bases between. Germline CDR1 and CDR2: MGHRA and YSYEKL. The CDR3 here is CASSDYSQGSNQPQHF. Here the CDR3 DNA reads TGCGCCAGCAGCGATTATAGTCAGGGGAGCAATCAGCCCCAGCATTTT.

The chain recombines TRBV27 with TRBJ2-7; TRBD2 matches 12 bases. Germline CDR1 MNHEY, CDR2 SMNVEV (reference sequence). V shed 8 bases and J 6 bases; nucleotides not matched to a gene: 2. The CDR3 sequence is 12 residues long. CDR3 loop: CASETSGGEQYV. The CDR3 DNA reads TGTGCCAGCGAGACTAGCGGGGGCGAGCAGTACGTC.

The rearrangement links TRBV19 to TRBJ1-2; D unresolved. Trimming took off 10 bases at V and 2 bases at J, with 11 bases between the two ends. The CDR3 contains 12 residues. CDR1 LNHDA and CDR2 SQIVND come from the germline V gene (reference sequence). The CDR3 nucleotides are TGTGCCACCCAGACTGGGAACTATGGCTACACCTTC. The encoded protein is CATQTGNYGYTF.

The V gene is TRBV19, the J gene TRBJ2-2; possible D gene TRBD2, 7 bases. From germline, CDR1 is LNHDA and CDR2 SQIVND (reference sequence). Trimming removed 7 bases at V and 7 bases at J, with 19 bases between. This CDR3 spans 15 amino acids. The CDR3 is CASTSQGGAGGELFF. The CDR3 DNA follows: TGTGCCAGTACCTCCCAAGGGGGGGCAGGCGGGGAGCTGTTTTTT.

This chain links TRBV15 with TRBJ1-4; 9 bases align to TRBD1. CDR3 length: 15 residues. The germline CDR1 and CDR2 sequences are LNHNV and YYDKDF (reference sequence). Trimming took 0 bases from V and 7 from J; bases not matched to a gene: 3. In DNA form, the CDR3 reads TGTGCCACCAGCAGAGAGGGGGGACAGGGTGAAAAACTGTTTTTT. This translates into CATSREGGQGEKLFF.

The CDR3 DNA reads as TGTGCCAGCTCACCACAGCGGGATACGCAGTATTTT. Residues: CASSPQRDTQYF. The chain couples TRBV18 to TRBJ2-3; D perhaps matches TRBD2 (5 bases). The V gene's germline CDR1 is KGHSH and CDR2 LQKENI. CDR3 length: 12 residues. V lost 1 base and J 6 bases, leaving 5 bases between the germline ends.

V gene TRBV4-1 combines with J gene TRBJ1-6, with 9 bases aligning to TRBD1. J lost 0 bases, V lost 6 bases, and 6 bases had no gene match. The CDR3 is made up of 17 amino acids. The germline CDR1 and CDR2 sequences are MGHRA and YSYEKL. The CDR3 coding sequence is TGCGCCAGCAGACCCACGGACAGGGGCTCCTATAATTCACCCCTCCACTTT. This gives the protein CASRPTDRGSYNSPLHF.

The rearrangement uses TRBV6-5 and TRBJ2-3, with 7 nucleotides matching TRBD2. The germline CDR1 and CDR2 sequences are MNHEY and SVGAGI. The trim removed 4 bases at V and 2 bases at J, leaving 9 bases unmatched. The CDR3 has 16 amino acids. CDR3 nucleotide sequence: TGTGCCAGCAGTTCCACAGCGGGGTCCCTCACAGATACGCAGTATTTT. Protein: CASSSTAGSLTDTQYF.

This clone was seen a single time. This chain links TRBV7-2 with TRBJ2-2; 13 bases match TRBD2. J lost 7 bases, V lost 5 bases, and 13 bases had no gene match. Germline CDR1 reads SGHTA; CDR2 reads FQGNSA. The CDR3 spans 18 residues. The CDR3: CASSLEVGLAGKSGELFF. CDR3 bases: TGTGCCAGCAGCCTAGAGGTGGGACTAGCGGGGAAGAGCGGGGAGCTGTTTTTT.

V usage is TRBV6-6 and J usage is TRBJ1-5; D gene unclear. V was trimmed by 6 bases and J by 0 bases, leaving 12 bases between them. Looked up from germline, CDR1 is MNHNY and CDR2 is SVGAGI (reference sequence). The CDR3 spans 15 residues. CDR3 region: CASRKREDSNQPQHF. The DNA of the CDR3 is TGTGCCAGCAGAAAGAGGGAGGATAGCAATCAGCCCCAGCATTTT.

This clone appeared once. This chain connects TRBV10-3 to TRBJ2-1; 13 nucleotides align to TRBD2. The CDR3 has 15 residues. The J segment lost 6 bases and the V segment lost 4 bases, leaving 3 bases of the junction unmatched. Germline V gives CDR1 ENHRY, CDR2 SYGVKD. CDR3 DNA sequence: TGTGCCATCAGTGCCACTAGCGGGGGGGCCAATGAGCAGTTCTTC. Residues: CAISATSGGANEQFF.

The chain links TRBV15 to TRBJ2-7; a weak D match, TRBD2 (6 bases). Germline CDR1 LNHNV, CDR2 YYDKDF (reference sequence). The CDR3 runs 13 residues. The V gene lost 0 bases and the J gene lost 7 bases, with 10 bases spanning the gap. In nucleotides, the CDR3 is TGTGCCACCAGCAGAGACGGCGGAGGGGAGCAGTACTTC. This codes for CATSRDGGGEQYF. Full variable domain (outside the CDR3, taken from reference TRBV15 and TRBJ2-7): DAMVIQNPRYQVTQFGKPVTLSCSQTLNHNVMYWYQQKSSQAPKLLFHYYDKDFNNEADTPDNFQSRRPNTSFCFLDIRSPGLGDTAMYLCATSRDGGGEQYFGPGTRLTVT.

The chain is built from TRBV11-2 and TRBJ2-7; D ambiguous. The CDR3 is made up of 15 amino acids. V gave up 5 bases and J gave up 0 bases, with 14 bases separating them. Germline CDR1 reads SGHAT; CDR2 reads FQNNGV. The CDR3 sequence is CASSRQRSTSYEQYV. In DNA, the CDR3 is TGTGCCAGCAGCCGCCAGCGCTCGACCTCCTACGAGCAGTACGTC.

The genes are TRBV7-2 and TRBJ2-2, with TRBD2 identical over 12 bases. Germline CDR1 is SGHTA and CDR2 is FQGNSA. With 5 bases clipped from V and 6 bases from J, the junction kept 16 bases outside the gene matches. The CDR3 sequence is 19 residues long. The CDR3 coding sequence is TGTGCCAGCAGCCTTAGGTGGGACGGACTAGCGGGGCCCGCCGGGGAGCTGTTTTTT. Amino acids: CASSLRWDGLAGPAGELFF.